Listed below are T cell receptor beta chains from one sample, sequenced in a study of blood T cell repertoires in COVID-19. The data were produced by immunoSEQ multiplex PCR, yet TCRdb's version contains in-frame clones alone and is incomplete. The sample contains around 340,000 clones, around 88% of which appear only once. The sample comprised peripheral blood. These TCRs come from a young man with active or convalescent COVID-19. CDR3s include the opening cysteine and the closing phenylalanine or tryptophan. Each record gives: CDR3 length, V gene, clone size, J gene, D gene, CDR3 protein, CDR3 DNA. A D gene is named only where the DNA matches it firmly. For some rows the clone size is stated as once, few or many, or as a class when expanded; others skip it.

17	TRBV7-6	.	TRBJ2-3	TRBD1	CASSLVGQGAPTDTQYF	TGTGCCAGCAGCTTAGTGGGACAGGGGGCCCCCACAGATACGCAGTATTTT
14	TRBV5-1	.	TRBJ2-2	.	CASSLEAITGELFF	TGCGCCAGCAGCTTGGAAGCGATCACCGGGGAGCTGTTTTTT
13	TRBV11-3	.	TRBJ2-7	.	CASSWDNAYEQYF	TGTGCCAGCAGCTGGGACAATGCCTACGAGCAGTACTTC
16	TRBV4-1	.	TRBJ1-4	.	CASSQDGDRKNEKLFF	TGCGCCAGCAGCCAAGATGGCGACAGAAAAAATGAAAAACTGTTTTTT
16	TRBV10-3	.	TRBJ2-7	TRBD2	CAISVTSGGQKGEQYF	TGTGCCATCAGTGTGACTAGCGGGGGGCAAAAGGGGGAGCAGTACTTC
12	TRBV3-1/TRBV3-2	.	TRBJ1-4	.	CASSQTGLKLFF	TGTGCCAGCAGCCAGACAGGCTTAAAACTGTTTTTT
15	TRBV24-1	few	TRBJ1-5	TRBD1	CATMGQPYSNQPQHF	TGTGCCACCATGGGACAGCCCTATAGCAATCAGCCCCAGCATTTT
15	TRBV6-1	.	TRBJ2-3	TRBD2	CASSSSGGSPDTQYF	TGTGCCAGCAGTTCTAGCGGGGGGAGCCCAGATACGCAGTATTTT
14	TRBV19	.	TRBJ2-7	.	CASSLPGVPYEQYF	TGTGCCAGTAGTTTACCCGGGGTTCCCTACGAGCAGTACTTC
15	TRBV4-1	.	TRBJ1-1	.	CASSQSPLMNTEAFF	TGCGCCAGCAGCCAGTCCCCACTCATGAACACTGAAGCTTTCTTT
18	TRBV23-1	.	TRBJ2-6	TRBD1	CASSPTRDSLSGANVLTF	TGCGCCAGCAGTCCTACCCGGGACAGCCTCTCTGGGGCCAACGTCCTGACTTTC
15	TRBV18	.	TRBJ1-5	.	CASSPPTGSNQPQHF	TGTGCCAGCTCACCACCGACCGGGAGCAATCAGCCCCAGCATTTT
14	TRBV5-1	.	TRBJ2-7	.	CASSLGSGTYEQYF	TGCGCCAGCAGCTTGGGATCCGGGACCTACGAGCAGTACTTC
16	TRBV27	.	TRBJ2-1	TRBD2	CASSRRLAGTYNEQFF	TGTGCCAGCAGTAGGCGACTAGCGGGCACCTACAATGAGCAGTTCTTC
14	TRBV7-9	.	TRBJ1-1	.	CASSLSEGTIEAFF	TGTGCCAGCAGCTTATCTGAGGGAACGATTGAAGCTTTCTTT
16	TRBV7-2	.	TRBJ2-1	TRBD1	CASSSNRDRVFYEQFF	TGTGCCAGCAGCTCAAATCGGGACAGGGTCTTCTATGAGCAGTTCTTC
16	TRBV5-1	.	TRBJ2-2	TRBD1	CASSLDYRGLTGELFF	TGCGCCAGCAGCTTAGACTACAGGGGGCTCACCGGGGAGCTGTTTTTT
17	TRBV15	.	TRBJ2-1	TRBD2	CATSRDLGTTNYNEQFF	TGTGCCACCAGCAGAGATCTTGGGACTACAAACTACAATGAGCAGTTCTTC
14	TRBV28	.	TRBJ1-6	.	CASRVDSVGSPLHF	TGTGCCAGCAGGGTAGACTCGGTGGGTTCACCCCTCCACTTT
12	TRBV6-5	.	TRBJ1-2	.	CASSLSTGMRTF	TGTGCCAGCAGTCTTTCTACAGGGATGCGCACCTTC
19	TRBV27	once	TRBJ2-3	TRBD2	CASSLSGLAGPRVTDTQYF	TGTGCCAGCAGTTTATCGGGGCTAGCGGGGCCCAGGGTCACAGATACGCAGTATTTT
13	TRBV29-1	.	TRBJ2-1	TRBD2	CSVGSGAVDEQFF	TGCAGCGTTGGTAGCGGGGCGGTGGATGAGCAGTTCTTC
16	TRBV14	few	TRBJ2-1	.	CASSQVPDSPYNEQFF	TGTGCCAGCAGCCAAGTTCCGGACTCACCATACAATGAGCAGTTCTTC
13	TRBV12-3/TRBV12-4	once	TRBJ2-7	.	CASTIPPSGEQYF	TGTGCCAGCACCATTCCCCCCTCGGGCGAGCAGTACTTC
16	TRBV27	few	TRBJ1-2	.	CASSFRPDRSNYGYTF	TGTGCCAGCAGTTTCCGACCCGACAGGTCTAACTATGGCTACACCTTC
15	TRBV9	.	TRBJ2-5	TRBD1	CASSPRQGEWETQYF	TGTGCCAGCAGCCCACGACAGGGGGAGTGGGAGACCCAGTACTTC
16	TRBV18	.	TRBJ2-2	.	CASSKTSSSNTGELFF	TGTGCCAGCTCAAAAACTAGCAGCTCGAACACCGGGGAGCTGTTTTTT
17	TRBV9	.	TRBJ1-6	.	CASSVEDSFTYNSPLHF	TGTGCCAGCAGCGTCGAGGACAGTTTTACTTATAATTCACCCCTCCACTTT
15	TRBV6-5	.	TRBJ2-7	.	CASSYGTSPGYEQYF	TGTGCCAGCAGTTACGGGACATCCCCGGGGTACGAGCAGTACTTC
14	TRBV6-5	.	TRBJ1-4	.	CASTLQLTNEKLFF	TGTGCCAGCACCTTACAGTTAACTAATGAAAAACTGTTTTTT
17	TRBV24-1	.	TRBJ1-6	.	CATSDFPRGRGNSPLHF	TGTGCCACCAGTGATTTTCCCCGGGGGAGAGGTAATTCACCCCTCCACTTT
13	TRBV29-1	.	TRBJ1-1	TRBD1	CSARTGGNTEAFF	TGCAGCGCTAGAACAGGGGGGAACACTGAAGCTTTCTTT
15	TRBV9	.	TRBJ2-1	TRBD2	CASAMGLAESNEQFF	TGTGCCAGCGCGATGGGACTAGCGGAGAGCAATGAGCAGTTCTTC
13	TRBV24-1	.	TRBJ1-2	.	CATSDANRDGYTF	TGTGCCACCAGTGATGCAAACAGGGACGGCTACACCTTC
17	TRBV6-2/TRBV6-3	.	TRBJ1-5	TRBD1	CASSYSNNRGTGQPQHF	TGTGCCAGCAGTTACTCAAACAACAGGGGAACAGGGCAGCCCCAGCATTTT
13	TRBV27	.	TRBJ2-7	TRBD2	CASSLSAGGEQYF	TGTGCCAGCAGTTTGTCAGCGGGGGGAGAGCAGTACTTC
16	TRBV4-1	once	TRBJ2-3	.	CASSQGAGRFSDTQYF	TGCGCCAGCAGCCAAGGGGCGGGGAGGTTCTCAGATACGCAGTATTTT
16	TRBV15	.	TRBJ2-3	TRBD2	CATSSRAGTSPDTQYF	TGTGCCACCAGCTCACGTGCCGGGACTAGCCCAGATACGCAGTATTTT
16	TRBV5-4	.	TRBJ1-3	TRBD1	CASSVGQGSRGNTIYF	TGTGCCAGCAGCGTGGGACAGGGGTCCCGTGGAAACACCATATATTTT
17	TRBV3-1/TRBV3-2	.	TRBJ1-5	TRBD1	CASSQGGCGTGGWFQHF	TGTGCCAGCAGCCAAGGGGGGTGCGGGACAGGGGGTTGGTTCCAGCATTTT
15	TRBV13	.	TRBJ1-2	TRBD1	CASSLRGTGFGGYTF	TGTGCCAGCAGCTTACGCGGGACAGGGTTTGGTGGCTACACCTTC
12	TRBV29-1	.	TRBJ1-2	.	CSVELVGAGYTF	TGCAGCGTTGAACTGGTAGGGGCTGGCTACACCTTC
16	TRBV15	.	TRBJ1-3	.	CATSRSRGSSGNTIYF	TGTGCCACCAGCAGATCCCGGGGTAGCTCTGGAAACACCATATATTTT
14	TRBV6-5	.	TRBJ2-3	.	CASWELRSTDTQYF	TGTGCCAGTTGGGAGTTGAGGAGCACAGATACGCAGTATTTT
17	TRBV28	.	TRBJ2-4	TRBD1	CASTDRASSRDKNIQYF	TGTGCCAGCACCGACAGGGCTAGCTCGAGAGACAAAAACATTCAGTACTTC
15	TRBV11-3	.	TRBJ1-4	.	CASSPPRGRDEKLFF	TGTGCCAGCAGCCCCCCTAGGGGTCGGGATGAAAAACTGTTTTTT
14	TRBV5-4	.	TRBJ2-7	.	CASSLAVQGAEQYF	TGTGCCAGCAGCTTGGCCGTCCAAGGGGCCGAGCAGTACTTC
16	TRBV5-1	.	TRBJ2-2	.	CASSLNRGEYTGELFF	TGCGCCAGCAGCTTAAATAGGGGCGAATACACCGGGGAGCTGTTTTTT
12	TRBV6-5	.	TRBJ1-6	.	CASTNRVSPLHF	TGTGCCAGCACTAACAGGGTTTCACCCCTCCACTTT
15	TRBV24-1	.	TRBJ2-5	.	CATSGNSLYQETQYF	TGTGCCACCAGTGGAAATAGCCTGTACCAAGAGACCCAGTACTTC
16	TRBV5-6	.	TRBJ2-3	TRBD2	CASSLGAGSRGDTQYF	TGTGCCAGCAGCTTGGGTGCGGGATCGCGGGGGGATACGCAGTATTTT
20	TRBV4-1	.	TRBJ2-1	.	CASSRAPTGGAGNPYNEQFF	TGCGCCAGCAGCCGAGCGCCCACTGGCGGGGCAGGTAATCCCTACAATGAGCAGTTCTTC
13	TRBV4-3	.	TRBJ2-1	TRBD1	CASSQDLGQGQFF	TGCGCCAGCAGCCAAGATCTGGGACAGGGGCAGTTCTTC
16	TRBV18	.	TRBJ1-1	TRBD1	CASSPSGTGAGTEAFF	TGTGCCAGCTCACCGAGCGGGACAGGGGCTGGCACTGAAGCTTTCTTT
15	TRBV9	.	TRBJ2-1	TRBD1	CASSFRTGSYNEQFF	TGTGCCAGCAGCTTCCGGACAGGGAGCTACAATGAGCAGTTCTTC
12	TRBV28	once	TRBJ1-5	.	CASSPDFTSQHF	TGTGCCAGCAGTCCCGACTTCACGTCCCAGCATTTT
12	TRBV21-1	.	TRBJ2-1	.	CASILGLTEQFF	TGTGCCAGCATTCTGGGACTGACAGAGCAGTTCTTC
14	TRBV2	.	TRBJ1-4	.	CASSGRPTNEKLFF	TGTGCCAGCAGTGGGAGGCCAACTAATGAAAAACTGTTTTTT
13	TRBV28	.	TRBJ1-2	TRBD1	CASSSQGAQWGAF	TGTGCCAGCAGTTCTCAGGGGGCGCAGTGGGGCGCCTTC
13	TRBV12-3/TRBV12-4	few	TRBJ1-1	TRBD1	CASSLNRGTEAFF	TGTGCCAGCAGTTTAAACAGGGGGACTGAAGCTTTCTTT